These 31 T cell receptor beta chains were sequenced from one sample in a study of cytomegalovirus exposure and HLA in healthy donors. PCR primers comprised 60 Vbeta and 13 Jbeta primers. Generated by immunoSEQ multiplex PCR, the TCRdb table keeps only in-frame clones and is missing some. The repertoire holds about 120,000 clones, about 80% seen once, with about 10% in the top ten. The sequencing sample was made of PBMCs. All receptors derive from a female donor in good health and CMV-seropositive.

The chain is built from TRBV7-9 and TRBJ2-1; tentatively, D is TRBD1 (6 bases). With 2 bases removed from V and 9 bases from J, the gap between germline ends came to 8 bases. CDR1 is SEHNR and CDR2 is FQNEAQ in the germline V gene (reference sequence). The CDR3 has 12 residues. The CDR3 is CASSLQGFEQFF. DNA for the CDR3: TGTGCCAGCAGCTTACAGGGGTTTGAGCAGTTCTTC. Complete variable domain (other parts from reference TRBV7-9 and TRBJ2-1): DTGVSQNPRHKITKRGQNVTFRCDPISEHNRLYWYRQTLGQGPEFLTYFQNEAQLEKSRLLSDRFSAERPKGSFSTLEIQRTEQGDSAMYLCASSLQGFEQFFGPGTRLTVL.

The chain is built from TRBV19 and TRBJ1-5; maybe TRBD1 (6 bases). CDR1 is LNHDA and CDR2 is SQIVND in the germline V gene (reference sequence). V was clipped by 3 bases and J by 0 bases, with 18 bases between them. CDR3 length equals 18 residues. The CDR3, as DNA: TGTGCCAGTAGTATTCTGGACAGCTTTCACAATAGCAATCAGCCCCAGCATTTT. This codes for CASSILDSFHNSNQPQHF.

The chain is built from TRBV2 and TRBJ1-1, with TRBD1 identical over 11 bases. The CDR3 runs 16 residues. V trimming: 4 bases; J trimming: 3 bases; junction bases outside the gene matches: 7. The V gene's germline CDR1 is SNHLY and CDR2 FYNNEI. This chain's CDR3 is CASSAPWGQGDTEAFF. CDR3 bases: TGTGCCAGCAGTGCCCCCTGGGGACAGGGGGACACTGAAGCTTTCTTT.

The chain is built from TRBV4-1 and TRBJ2-7, with a weak D call TRBD2 (6 bases). Per the germline V gene, CDR1 is MGHRA and CDR2 is YSYEKL. The CDR3 has 15 residues. V lost 2 bases, J lost 1 base, and 12 bases lay in between. The CDR3 nucleotides read TGCGCCAGCAGCCAAAACACCGGAGGGTCCTACGAGCAGTACTTC. As protein: CASSQNTGGSYEQYF.

The DNA of the CDR3 is TGTGCCAGCAGGCCACAGGGGAATCAGCCCCAGCATTTT. Amino acids: CASRPQGNQPQHF. This sequence joins TRBV27 and TRBJ1-5; 7 bases line up with TRBD1. Trimming took 6 bases from V and 4 from J; bases not matched to a gene: 3. The CDR3 is 13 amino acids. Germline V gives CDR1 MNHEY, CDR2 SMNVEV (reference sequence).

The V call is TRBV14, the J call TRBJ1-6, with D maybe TRBD1 (5 bases). CDR1 SGHDN and CDR2 FVKESK come from the germline V gene. The CDR3 extends over 14 amino acids. V was clipped by 6 bases and J by 9 bases, with 15 bases between them. Here the CDR3 DNA reads TGTGCCAGCAGTCTTAACCAGGGAATTTCACCCCTCCACTTT. This encodes CASSLNQGISPLHF.

The genes are TRBV30 and TRBJ2-5; 8 bases agree with TRBD1. The end of the DNA is better explained by TRBJ2-7, so the J call may be wrong. This CDR3 region has 12 residues. CDR1 and CDR2 (germline): GTSNPN, SVGIG (reference sequence). The chain's CDR3 is CAWGQGVYEQYF. CDR3 nucleotides: TGTGCCTGGGGACAGGGAGTGTACGAGCAGTACTTC.

This sequence joins TRBV6-5 and TRBJ2-3; 8 positions agree with TRBD2. V lost 5 bases and J lost 0; bases outside the gene matches: 4. Germline V gene lookup returns CDR1 MNHEY and CDR2 SVGAGI. CDR3 size: 15 residues. The CDR3 DNA follows: TGTGCCAGCAGTCGGGGGGGGGTTAGCACAGATACGCAGTATTTT. This translates into CASSRGGVSTDTQYF.

V usage is TRBV30 and J usage is TRBJ1-3; D is unresolved. Looked up from germline, CDR1 is GTSNPN and CDR2 is SVGIG (reference sequence). With 0 bases removed from V and 8 bases from J, the gap between germline ends came to 8 bases. The CDR3 covers 12 residues. The CDR3 loop is CAWSVRGDTIYF. The CDR3 DNA reads as TGTGCCTGGAGTGTCCGCGGGGACACCATATATTTT.

Here the CDR3 DNA reads TGTGCCAGCAGTTTTGGGACAGGGAGTATGGGTCAGCCCCAGCATTTT. This encodes CASSFGTGSMGQPQHF. The chain couples TRBV6-6 to TRBJ1-5, with 9 positions matching TRBD1. Germline loops: CDR1 MNHNY, CDR2 SVGAGI (reference sequence). The CDR3 contains 16 residues. Losses at the gene ends were 4 bases for V and 6 bases for J; bases not matched to a gene: 10.

The gene calls are TRBV13 and TRBJ1-2, with D perhaps TRBD1 (6 bases). In germline, CDR1 is PRHDT, CDR2 FYEKMQ (reference sequence). This CDR3 is 20 amino acids long. V was shortened by 0 bases and J by 0 bases, with 23 bases between the two germline ends. CDR3 DNA: TGTGCCAGCAGCTTAGGAGGGGGGGAATCGCCCTCAGGGGCTAACTATGGCTACACCTTC. Amino acid sequence: CASSLGGGESPSGANYGYTF.

The chain carries TRBV7-2 and TRBJ1-6, with TRBD1 matching 9 bases. The CDR3 extends over 16 amino acids. Germline CDR1 and CDR2: SGHTA and FQGNSA. With V trimmed by 6 bases and J by 6 bases, 9 bases remained unmatched. The CDR3 DNA follows: TGTGCCAGCAGTTTCGGGAGGGGACAGGGTAATTCACCCCTCCACTTT. This encodes CASSFGRGQGNSPLHF.

Written as DNA, the CDR3 is TGTGCCAGCAGTCCGAGGGGGCCGATTGAAAAACTGTTTTTT. This codes for CASSPRGPIEKLFF. The V gene is TRBV7-9, the J gene TRBJ1-4; 7 bases map to TRBD1. The trim removed 6 bases at V and 7 bases at J, leaving 8 bases unmatched. CDR3 length equals 14 residues. The germline V gene has CDR1 SEHNR and CDR2 FQNEAQ (reference sequence).

V usage is TRBV6-1 and J usage is TRBJ2-5; D is unclear. V gave up 3 bases and J gave up 11 bases, with 10 bases separating them. The CDR3 is 11 amino acids. Germline loops: CDR1 MNHNS, CDR2 SASEGT. The CDR3 region is CASSERQMQYF. The CDR3 DNA reads TGTGCCAGCAGTGAGCGGCAAATGCAGTACTTC.

The chain combines TRBV9 with TRBJ2-1, with 8 nucleotides matching TRBD2. Per germline, CDR1 SGDLS and CDR2 YYNGEE. V was clipped by 2 bases and J by 6 bases; unmatched bases: 7. The CDR3 consists of 15 residues. CDR3 coding DNA: TGTGCCAGCAGCGTGACGGGACTAGAGGCCAATGAGCAGTTCTTC. Its protein product is CASSVTGLEANEQFF. The complete variable domain, with remaining parts taken from reference TRBV9 and TRBJ2-1, reads DSGVTQTPKHLITATGQRVTLRCSPRSGDLSVYWYQQSLDQGLQFLIQYYNGEERAKGNILERFSAQQFPDLHSELNLSSLELGDSALYFCASSVTGLEANEQFFGPGTRLTVL.

The rearrangement uses TRBV6-5 and TRBJ2-7; maybe TRBD1 (5 bases). Germline-derived CDR1 and CDR2 are MNHEY and SVGAGI. The CDR3 is 15 residues long. The germline V and J ends were trimmed by 0 bases and 4 bases, with 13 bases remaining between them. The CDR3 sequence is CASSYSAVRVYEQYF. The DNA for the CDR3 is TGTGCCAGCAGTTACTCCGCTGTCAGGGTTTACGAGCAGTACTTC.

This clone was counted once. The V and J genes are TRBV30 and TRBJ2-7; TRBD1 matches at 7 bases. V shed 3 bases, J shed 5 bases, and the junction held 25 bases outside the gene matches. The V gene's germline CDR1 is GTSNPN and CDR2 SVGIG (reference sequence). This CDR3 comprises 19 residues. The CDR3: CAWSTPPDEVIGTDHEQYF. The CDR3 DNA reads TGTGCCTGGAGCACTCCTCCTGATGAAGTGATAGGGACAGACCACGAGCAGTACTTC.

The chain joins TRBV9 to TRBJ1-1, with a tentative D call TRBD1 (6 bases). The CDR3 has 14 residues. Trimming pared 0 bases from V and 3 bases from J, leaving 9 bases between. Germline V lookup: CDR1 SGDLS, CDR2 YYNGEE. CDR3 sequence: CASSVDPGDTEAFF. DNA of the CDR3: TGTGCCAGCAGCGTAGACCCAGGGGACACTGAAGCTTTCTTT.

The chain joins TRBV4-2 to TRBJ2-3; TRBD1 matches 10 bases. This CDR3 spans 17 amino acids. V lost 3 bases, J lost 6 bases, and 12 bases stayed unmatched. Germline V CDR1 and CDR2: LGHNA, YNFKEQ. The CDR3 DNA follows: TGTGCCAGCAGCCACCAGTCCGGGACAGGGGTGTGGGATACGCAGTATTTT. Amino acid sequence: CASSHQSGTGVWDTQYF.

The chain employs TRBV10-1 and TRBJ2-3, with 7 bases aligning to TRBD1. Germline V gives CDR1 WNHNN, CDR2 SYGVQD (reference sequence). CDR3 length: 15 amino acids. Trimming removed 4 bases from V and 6 bases from J; junction bases left unmatched: 10. Here the CDR3 reads CASSAGQAGRDTQYF. For the CDR3, the DNA is TGCGCCAGCAGTGCCGGACAGGCCGGCCGGGATACGCAGTATTTT.

The V gene is TRBV5-4, the J gene TRBJ2-7; 9 nucleotides agree with TRBD2. V shed 4 bases and J 3 bases; nucleotides not matched to a gene: 5. The CDR3 has 14 amino acids. Germline loops: CDR1 SGHNT, CDR2 YYREEE (reference sequence). This chain's CDR3 is CASSTSGGLYEQYF. As DNA, the CDR3 is TGTGCCAGCAGCACCAGCGGGGGGCTCTACGAGCAGTACTTC.

This chain uses TRBV6-5 with TRBJ1-6, with no clear D. The CDR3 has 15 amino acids. V lost 2 bases and J 6 bases, leaving 11 bases between the germline ends. CDR1 and CDR2 (germline): MNHEY, SVGAGI. CDR3 coding DNA: TGTGCCAGCAGTTACGCGCAGACTGGTAATTCACCCCTCCACTTT. Translation: CASSYAQTGNSPLHF.

The sample holds one count of this clone. The chain employs TRBV7-8 and TRBJ1-3; the match to TRBD1 covers 7 bases. The CDR3 is 15 residues long. Germline CDR1 is SGHVS and CDR2 is FQNEAQ. V shed 4 bases, J shed 1 base, and the junction held 4 bases outside the gene matches. CDR3: CASSSQTGSGNTIYF. CDR3 DNA: TGTGCCAGCAGCTCCCAGACAGGGTCTGGAAACACCATATATTTT.

The rearrangement uses TRBV7-3 and TRBJ1-2, with no clear D. CDR3 length equals 13 residues. Germline-derived CDR1 and CDR2 are SGHTA and FQGTGA. Trimming shortened V by 2 bases and J by 4 bases, and 8 bases separated the two germline ends. In DNA, the CDR3 is TGTGCCAGCAGCTTAGGCGGTATCTATGGCTACACCTTC. Encoded protein: CASSLGGIYGYTF.

The J gene is TRBJ2-5, the V gene TRBV30; TRBD2 matches at 7 bases. The V and J ends lost 4 bases and 7 bases, in that order; junction bases with no gene match: 15. Germline CDR1 is GTSNPN and CDR2 is SVGIG (reference sequence). This CDR3 spans 15 amino acids. The CDR3 spells CAWTRTASGGGTQYF. The CDR3 DNA reads as TGTGCCTGGACAAGGACGGCTAGCGGTGGTGGGACCCAGTACTTC.

The chain uses TRBV27 and TRBJ1-2; D is possibly TRBD1 (5 bases). The CDR3 has 14 amino acids. The ends were cut back, 3 bases at V and 3 bases at J, with 11 bases in the middle. Per the germline V gene, CDR1 is MNHEY and CDR2 is SMNVEV (reference sequence). CDR3 coding DNA: TGTGCCAGCAGTTTTGGCAGGGTCTACTATGGCTACACCTTC. This codes for CASSFGRVYYGYTF.

The J gene is TRBJ1-5, the V gene TRBV4-1; D gene ambiguous. With 1 base removed from V and 3 bases from J, the gap between germline ends came to 10 bases. Germline CDR1 MGHRA, CDR2 YSYEKL. The CDR3 consists of 15 residues. CDR3: CASSQVLGDNQPQHF. The CDR3 DNA reads TGCGCCAGCAGCCAAGTGTTAGGAGACAATCAGCCCCAGCATTTT.

The chain has TRBV2 and TRBJ2-3; a possible D gene is TRBD2 (6 bases). The ends were cut back, 4 bases at V and 0 bases at J, with 8 bases in the middle. This CDR3 has 14 amino acids. Germline CDR1 reads SNHLY; CDR2 reads FYNNEI. This CDR3 is CASSVRGSTDTQYF. The CDR3 DNA follows: TGTGCCAGCAGTGTTCGGGGGAGCACAGATACGCAGTATTTT.

This clone was detected a few times. The J gene is TRBJ2-1, the V gene TRBV6-6; TRBD1 aligns across 8 bases. V gave up 6 bases and J gave up 3 bases; unmatched junction bases: 7. The CDR3 extends over 15 amino acids. CDR1 is MNHNY and CDR2 is SVGAGI in the germline V gene (reference sequence). The CDR3 sequence: CASRMYRGNYNEQFF. The CDR3 region has the DNA TGTGCCAGCAGGATGTACAGGGGGAACTACAATGAGCAGTTCTTC.

The V and J genes are TRBV27 and TRBJ2-2; TRBD1 might be the D (6 bases). The CDR3 extends over 14 amino acids. Looked up from germline, CDR1 is MNHEY and CDR2 is SMNVEV (reference sequence). Trimming cost V 6 bases and J 7 bases, with 15 bases left between them. In DNA form, the CDR3 reads TGTGCCAGCAGGTCCCAGGGGTTAATCGGGGAGCTGTTTTTT. Translating it yields CASRSQGLIGELFF.

The chain links TRBV6-5 to TRBJ2-3; 9 nucleotides match TRBD2. Germline trimming cut 8 bases from V and 1 base from J; bases unmatched to any gene: 4. Germline loops: CDR1 MNHEY, CDR2 SVGAGI. The CDR3 loop spans 14 amino acids. This CDR3 reads CASLASGGTDTQYF. The CDR3 DNA follows: TGTGCCAGCCTCGCTAGCGGGGGCACAGATACGCAGTATTTT.